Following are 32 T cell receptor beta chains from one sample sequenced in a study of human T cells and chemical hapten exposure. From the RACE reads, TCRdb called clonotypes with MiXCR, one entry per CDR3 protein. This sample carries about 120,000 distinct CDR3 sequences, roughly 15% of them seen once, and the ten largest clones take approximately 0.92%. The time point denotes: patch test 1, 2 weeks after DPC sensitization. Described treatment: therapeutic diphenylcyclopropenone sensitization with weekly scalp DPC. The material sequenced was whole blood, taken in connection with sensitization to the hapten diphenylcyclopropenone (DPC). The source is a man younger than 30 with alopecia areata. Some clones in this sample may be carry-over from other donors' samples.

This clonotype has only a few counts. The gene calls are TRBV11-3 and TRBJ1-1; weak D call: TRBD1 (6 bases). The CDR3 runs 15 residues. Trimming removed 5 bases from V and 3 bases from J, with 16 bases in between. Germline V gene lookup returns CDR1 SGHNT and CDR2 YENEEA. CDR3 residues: CASSPEGHPDTEAFF. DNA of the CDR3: TGTGCCAGCAGCCCCGAGGGACATCCTGACACTGAAGCTTTCTTT.

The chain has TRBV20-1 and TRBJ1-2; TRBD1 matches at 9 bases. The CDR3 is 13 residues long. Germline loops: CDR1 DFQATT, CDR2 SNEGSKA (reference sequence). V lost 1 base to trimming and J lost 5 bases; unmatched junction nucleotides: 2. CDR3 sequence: CSARAGQGYGYTF. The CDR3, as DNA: TGCAGTGCTAGAGCGGGACAGGGATATGGCTACACCTTC.

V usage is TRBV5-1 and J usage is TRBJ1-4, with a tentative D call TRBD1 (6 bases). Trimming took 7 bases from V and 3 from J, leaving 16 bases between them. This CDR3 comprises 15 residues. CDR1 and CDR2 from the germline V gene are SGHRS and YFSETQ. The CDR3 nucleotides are TGCGCCAGCCTCACACAGGGTTTCGCTAATGAAAAACTGTTTTTT. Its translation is CASLTQGFANEKLFF.

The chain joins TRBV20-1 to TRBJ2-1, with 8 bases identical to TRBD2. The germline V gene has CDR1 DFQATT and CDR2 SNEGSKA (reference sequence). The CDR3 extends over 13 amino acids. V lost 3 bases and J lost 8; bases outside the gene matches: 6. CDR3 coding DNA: TGCAGTGCTAGCGGGGGGGCCCTCTATGAGCAGTTCTTC. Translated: CSASGGALYEQFF.

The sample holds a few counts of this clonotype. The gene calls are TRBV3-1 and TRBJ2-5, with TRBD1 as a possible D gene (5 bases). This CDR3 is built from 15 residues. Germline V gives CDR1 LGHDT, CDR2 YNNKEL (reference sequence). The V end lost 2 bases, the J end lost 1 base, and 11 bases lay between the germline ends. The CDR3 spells CASSQRGLVQETQYF. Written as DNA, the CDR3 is TGTGCCAGCAGCCAAAGGGGCCTAGTCCAAGAGACCCAGTACTTC.

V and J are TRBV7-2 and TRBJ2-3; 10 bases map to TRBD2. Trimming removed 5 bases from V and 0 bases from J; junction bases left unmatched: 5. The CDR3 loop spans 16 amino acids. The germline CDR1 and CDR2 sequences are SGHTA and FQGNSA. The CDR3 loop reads CASSLSGGASTDTQYF. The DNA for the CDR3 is TGTGCCAGCAGCCTCAGCGGGGGGGCTAGCACAGATACGCAGTATTTT. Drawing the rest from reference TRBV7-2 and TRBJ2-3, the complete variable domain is GAGVSQSPSNKVTEKGKDVELRCDPISGHTALYWYRQSLGQGLEFLIYFQGNSAPDKSGLPSDRFSAERTGGSVSTLTIQRTQQEDSAVYLCASSLSGGASTDTQYFGPGTRLTVL.

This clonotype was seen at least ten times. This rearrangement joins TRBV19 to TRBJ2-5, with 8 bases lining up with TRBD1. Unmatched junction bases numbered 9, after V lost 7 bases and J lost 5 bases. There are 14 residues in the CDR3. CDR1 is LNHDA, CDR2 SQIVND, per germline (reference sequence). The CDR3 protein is CASNQQGARETQYF. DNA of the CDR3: TGTGCCAGTAATCAGCAGGGGGCGCGTGAGACCCAGTACTTC.

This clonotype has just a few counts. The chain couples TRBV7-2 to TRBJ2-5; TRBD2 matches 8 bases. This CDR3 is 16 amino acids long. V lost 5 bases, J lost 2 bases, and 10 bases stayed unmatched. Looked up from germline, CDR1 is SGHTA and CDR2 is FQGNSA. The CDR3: CASSPKVGLAQETQYF. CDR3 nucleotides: TGTGCCAGCAGCCCGAAGGTCGGACTAGCTCAAGAGACCCAGTACTTC.

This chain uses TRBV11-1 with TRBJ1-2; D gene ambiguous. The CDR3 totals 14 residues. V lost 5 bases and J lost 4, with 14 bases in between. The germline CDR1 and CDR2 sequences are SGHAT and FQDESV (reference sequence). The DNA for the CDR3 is TGTGCCAGCAGCATGGACCTTGCAAGCTATGGCTACACCTTC. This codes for CASSMDLASYGYTF. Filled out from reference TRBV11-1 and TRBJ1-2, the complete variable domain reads EAEVAQSPRYKITEKSQAVAFWCDPISGHATLYWYRQILGQGPELLVQFQDESVVDDSQLPKDRFSAERLKGVDSTLKIQPAELGDSAMYLCASSMDLASYGYTFGSGTRLTVV.

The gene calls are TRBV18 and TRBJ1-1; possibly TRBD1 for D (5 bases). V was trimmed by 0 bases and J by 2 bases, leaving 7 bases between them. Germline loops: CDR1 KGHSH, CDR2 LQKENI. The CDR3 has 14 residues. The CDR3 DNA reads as TGTGCCAGCTCACCACCGAGGGGCAACACTGAAGCTTTCTTT. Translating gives CASSPPRGNTEAFF.

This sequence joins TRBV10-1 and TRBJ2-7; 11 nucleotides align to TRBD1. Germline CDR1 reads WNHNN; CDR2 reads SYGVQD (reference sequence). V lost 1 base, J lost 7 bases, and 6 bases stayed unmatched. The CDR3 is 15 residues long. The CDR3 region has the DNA TGCGCCAGCAGTGAGTTAGGACAGGGGGCAGGGGAGCAGTACTTC. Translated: CASSELGQGAGEQYF.

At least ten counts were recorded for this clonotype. Written as DNA, the CDR3 is TGCAGTTCCGATGCCACCCTAGCGGCCTCCTACGAGCAGTACTTC. This codes for CSSDATLAASYEQYF. The rearrangement uses TRBV20-1 and TRBJ2-7; 7 bases fit TRBD2. Germline V gives CDR1 DFQATT, CDR2 SNEGSKA (reference sequence). The V segment lost 8 bases and the J segment 0 bases; nucleotides outside the gene matches: 13. This CDR3 is built from 15 residues.

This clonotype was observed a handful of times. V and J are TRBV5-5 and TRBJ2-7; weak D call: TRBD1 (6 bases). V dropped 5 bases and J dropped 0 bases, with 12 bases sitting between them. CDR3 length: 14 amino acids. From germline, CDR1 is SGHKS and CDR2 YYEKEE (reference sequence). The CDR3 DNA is TGTGCCAGCAGACGACAGGACATCTCCTACGAGCAGTACGTC. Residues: CASRRQDISYEQYV.

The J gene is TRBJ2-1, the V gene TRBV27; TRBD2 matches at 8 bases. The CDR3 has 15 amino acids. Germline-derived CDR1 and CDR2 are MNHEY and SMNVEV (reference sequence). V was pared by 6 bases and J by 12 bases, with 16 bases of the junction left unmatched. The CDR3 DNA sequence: TGTGCCAGCAGCTTAACCGGGGGGGAGGTTTTAGGGCAGTTCTTC. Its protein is CASSLTGGEVLGQFF.

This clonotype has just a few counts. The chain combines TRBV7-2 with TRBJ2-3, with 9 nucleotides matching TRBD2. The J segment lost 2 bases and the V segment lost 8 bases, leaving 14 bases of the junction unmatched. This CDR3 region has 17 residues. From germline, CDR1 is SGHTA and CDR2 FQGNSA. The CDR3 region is CASSHPTSGPPTDTQYF. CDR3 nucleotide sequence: TGTGCCAGCTCCCATCCGACTAGCGGACCCCCCACAGATACGCAGTATTTT.

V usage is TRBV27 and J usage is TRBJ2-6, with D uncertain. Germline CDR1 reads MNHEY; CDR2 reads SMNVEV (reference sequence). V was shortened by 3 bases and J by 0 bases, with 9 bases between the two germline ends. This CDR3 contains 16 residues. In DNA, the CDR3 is TGTGCCAGCAGTTTTCTCCAGATCTCTGGGGCCAACGTCCTGACTTTC. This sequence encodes CASSFLQISGANVLTF.

CDR3 residues: CSARAGTVNTEAFF. CDR3 nucleotides: TGCAGTGCTAGAGCTGGGACTGTGAACACTGAAGCTTTCTTT. This chain connects TRBV20-1 to TRBJ1-1; D is perhaps TRBD1 (5 bases). CDR3 length: 14 amino acids. Per germline, CDR1 DFQATT and CDR2 SNEGSKA (reference sequence). Between the trimmed V and J ends, which lost 1 base and 0 bases, there was a span of 9 bases.

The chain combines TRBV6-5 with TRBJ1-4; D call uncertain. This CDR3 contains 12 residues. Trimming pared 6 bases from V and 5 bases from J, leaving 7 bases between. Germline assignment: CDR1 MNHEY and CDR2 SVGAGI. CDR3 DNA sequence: TGTGCCAGCAGCACACCAAATGAAAAACTGTTTTTT. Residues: CASSTPNEKLFF.

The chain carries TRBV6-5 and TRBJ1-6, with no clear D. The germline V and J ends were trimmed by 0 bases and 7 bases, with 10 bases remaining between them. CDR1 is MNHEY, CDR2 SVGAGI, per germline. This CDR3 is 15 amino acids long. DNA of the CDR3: TGTGCCAGCAGTTACTCGAATCAGCGAAATTCACCCCTCCACTTT. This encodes CASSYSNQRNSPLHF.

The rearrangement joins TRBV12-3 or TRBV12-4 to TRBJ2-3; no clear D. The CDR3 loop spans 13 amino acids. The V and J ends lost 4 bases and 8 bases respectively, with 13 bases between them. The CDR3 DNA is TGTGCCAGCAGTTCGGCGGTAGTTGGTACGCAGTATTTT. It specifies CASSSAVVGTQYF.

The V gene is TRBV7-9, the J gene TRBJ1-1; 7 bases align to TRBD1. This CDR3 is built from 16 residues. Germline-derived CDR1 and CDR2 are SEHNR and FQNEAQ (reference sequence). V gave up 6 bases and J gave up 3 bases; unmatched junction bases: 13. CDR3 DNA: TGTGCCAGCAGGGTGAGTTACAGGGGTGTCGACACTGAAGCTTTCTTT. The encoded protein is CASRVSYRGVDTEAFF.

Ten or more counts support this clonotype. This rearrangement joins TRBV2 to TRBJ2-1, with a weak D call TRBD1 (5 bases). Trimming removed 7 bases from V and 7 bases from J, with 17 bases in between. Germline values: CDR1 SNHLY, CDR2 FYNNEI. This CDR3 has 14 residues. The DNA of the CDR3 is TGTGCCAGCAAGCTTCAGGGCTTGGGGAATGAGCAGTTCTTC. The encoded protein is CASKLQGLGNEQFF.

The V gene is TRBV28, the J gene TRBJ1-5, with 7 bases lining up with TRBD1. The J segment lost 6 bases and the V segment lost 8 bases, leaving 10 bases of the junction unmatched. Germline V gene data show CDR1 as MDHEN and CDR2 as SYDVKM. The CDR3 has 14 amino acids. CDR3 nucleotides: TGTGCCAGCGGGGACAGAGATAGGATTCAGCCCCAGCATTTT. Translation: CASGDRDRIQPQHF.

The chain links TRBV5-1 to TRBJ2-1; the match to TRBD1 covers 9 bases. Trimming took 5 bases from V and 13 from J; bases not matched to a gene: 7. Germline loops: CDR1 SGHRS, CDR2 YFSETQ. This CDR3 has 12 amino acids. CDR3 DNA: TGCGCCAGCAGTCAACAGGGGGCTGCTCAGTTCTTC. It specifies CASSQQGAAQFF.

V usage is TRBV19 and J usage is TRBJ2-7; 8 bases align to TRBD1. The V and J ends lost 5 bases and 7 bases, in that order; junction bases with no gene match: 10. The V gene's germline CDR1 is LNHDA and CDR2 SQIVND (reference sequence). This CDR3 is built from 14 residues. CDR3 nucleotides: TGTGCCAGTAGTCCGAGGGACAGGTCCCCAGAGCAGTACTTC. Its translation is CASSPRDRSPEQYF.

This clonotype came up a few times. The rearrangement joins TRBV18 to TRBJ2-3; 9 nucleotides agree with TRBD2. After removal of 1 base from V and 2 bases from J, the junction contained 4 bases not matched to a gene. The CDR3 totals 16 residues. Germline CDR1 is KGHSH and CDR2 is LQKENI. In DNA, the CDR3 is TGTGCCAGCTCACCACGGAAGCGGGGGGCCACAGATACGCAGTATTTT. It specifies CASSPRKRGATDTQYF.

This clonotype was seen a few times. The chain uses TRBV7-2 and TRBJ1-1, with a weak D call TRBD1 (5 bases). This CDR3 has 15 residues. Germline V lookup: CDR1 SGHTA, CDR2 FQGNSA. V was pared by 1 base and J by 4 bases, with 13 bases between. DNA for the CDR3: TGTGCCAGCAGCTTAGGAGGAGGGGCTCGCACTGAAGCTTTCTTT. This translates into CASSLGGGARTEAFF.

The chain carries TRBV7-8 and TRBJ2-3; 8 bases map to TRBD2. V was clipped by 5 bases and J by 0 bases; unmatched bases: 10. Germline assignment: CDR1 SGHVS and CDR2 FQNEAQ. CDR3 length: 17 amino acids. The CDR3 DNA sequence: TGTGCCAGCAGCGTCCAAATAAGCGGGAGTAGCACAGATACGCAGTATTTT. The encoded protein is CASSVQISGSSTDTQYF.

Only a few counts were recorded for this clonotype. CDR3 region: CASSYSKGLREGETQYF. The CDR3 DNA follows: TGTGCCAGCAGTTACTCGAAAGGGTTAAGAGAGGGAGAGACCCAGTACTTC. The V call is TRBV6-6, the J call TRBJ2-5, with a weak D call TRBD2 (5 bases). Germline CDR1 is MNHNY and CDR2 is SVGAGI (reference sequence). V lost 0 bases and J 4 bases, leaving 18 bases between the germline ends. This CDR3 region has 17 residues.

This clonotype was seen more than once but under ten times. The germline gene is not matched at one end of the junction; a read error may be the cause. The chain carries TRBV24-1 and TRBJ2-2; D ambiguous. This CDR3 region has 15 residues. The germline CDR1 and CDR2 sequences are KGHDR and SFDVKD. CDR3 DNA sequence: TGTGCCACCAGCGATTGGACCCGTTCCACCGGGGAGCTGTTTTTT. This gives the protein CATSDWTRSTGELFF.

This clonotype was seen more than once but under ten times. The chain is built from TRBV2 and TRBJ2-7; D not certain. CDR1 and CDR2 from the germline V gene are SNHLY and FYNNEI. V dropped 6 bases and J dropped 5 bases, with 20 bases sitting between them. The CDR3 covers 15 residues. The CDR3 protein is CASRLTRFGPDEQYF. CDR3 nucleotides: TGTGCCAGCAGATTGACGCGATTTGGTCCAGACGAGCAGTACTTC.

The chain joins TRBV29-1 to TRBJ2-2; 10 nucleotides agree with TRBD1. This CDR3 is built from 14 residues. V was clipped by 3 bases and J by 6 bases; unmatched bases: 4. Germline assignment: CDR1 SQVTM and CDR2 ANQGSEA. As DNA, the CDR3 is TGCAGCGTTGACACCGGGACAGGGGCCGGGGAGCTGTTTTTT. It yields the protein CSVDTGTGAGELFF.